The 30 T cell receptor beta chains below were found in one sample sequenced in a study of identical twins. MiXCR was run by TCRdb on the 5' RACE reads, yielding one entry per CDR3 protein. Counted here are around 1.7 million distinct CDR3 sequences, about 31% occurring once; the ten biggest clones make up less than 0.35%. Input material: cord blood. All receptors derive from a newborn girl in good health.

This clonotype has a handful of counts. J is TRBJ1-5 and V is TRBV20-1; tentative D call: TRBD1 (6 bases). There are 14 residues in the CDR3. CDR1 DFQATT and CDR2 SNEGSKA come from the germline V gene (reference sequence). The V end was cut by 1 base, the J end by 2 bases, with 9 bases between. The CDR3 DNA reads TGCAGTGCTAGAGGGGGGCTGCGCAATCAGCCCCAGCATTTT. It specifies CSARGGLRNQPQHF.

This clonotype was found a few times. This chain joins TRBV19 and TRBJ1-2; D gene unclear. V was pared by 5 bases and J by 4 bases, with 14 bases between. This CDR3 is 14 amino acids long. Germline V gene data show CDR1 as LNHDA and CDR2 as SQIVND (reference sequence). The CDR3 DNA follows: TGTGCCAGTAGTTCCTCGTTGGCCAGCTATGGCTACACCTTC. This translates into CASSSSLASYGYTF.

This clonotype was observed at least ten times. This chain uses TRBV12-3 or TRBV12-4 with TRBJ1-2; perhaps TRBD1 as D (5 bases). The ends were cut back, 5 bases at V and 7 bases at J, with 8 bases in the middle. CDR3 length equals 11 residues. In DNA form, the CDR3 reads TGTGCCAGCAGTCCAGGGTCTGGCTACACCTTC. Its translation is CASSPGSGYTF.

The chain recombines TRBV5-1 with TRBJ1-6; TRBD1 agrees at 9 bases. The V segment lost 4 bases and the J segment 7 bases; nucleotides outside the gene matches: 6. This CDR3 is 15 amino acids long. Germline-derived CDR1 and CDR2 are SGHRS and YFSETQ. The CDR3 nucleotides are TGCGCCAGCAGCGAGGGACAGGGAGGGAATTCACCCCTCCACTTT. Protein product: CASSEGQGGNSPLHF.

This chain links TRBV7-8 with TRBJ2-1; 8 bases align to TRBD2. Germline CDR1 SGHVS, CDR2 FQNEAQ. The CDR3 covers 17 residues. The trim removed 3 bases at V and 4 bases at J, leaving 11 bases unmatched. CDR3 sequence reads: CASSLFSAGGLYNEQFF. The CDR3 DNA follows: TGTGCCAGCAGCTTGTTCTCGGCGGGGGGCCTATACAATGAGCAGTTCTTC.

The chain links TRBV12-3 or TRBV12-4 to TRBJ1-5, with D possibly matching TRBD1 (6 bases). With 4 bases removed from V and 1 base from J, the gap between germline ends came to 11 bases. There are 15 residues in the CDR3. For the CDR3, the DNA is TGTGCCAGCAGTTCTATAGGGGGGAGCAATCAGCCCCAGCATTTT. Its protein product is CASSSIGGSNQPQHF.

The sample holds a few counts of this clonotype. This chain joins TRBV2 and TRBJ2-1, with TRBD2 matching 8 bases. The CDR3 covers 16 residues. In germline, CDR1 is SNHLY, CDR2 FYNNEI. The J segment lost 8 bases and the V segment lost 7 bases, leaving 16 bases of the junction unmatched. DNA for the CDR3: TGTGCCAGCACTCGAGGGGCGGGGGGTTTCTCCCATGAGCAGTTCTTC. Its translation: CASTRGAGGFSHEQFF.

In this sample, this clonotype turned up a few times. The CDR3 DNA is TGTGCCAGCAGCTCATCGGGGGCCAATCGTTATGGCTACACCTTC. It yields the protein CASSSSGANRYGYTF. The V gene is TRBV5-5, the J gene TRBJ1-2; D may be TRBD1 (6 bases). Germline CDR1 is SGHKS and CDR2 is YYEKEE (reference sequence). V lost 3 bases to trimming and J lost 5 bases, with 17 bases between them. The CDR3 sequence is 15 residues long.

The CDR3 is CASSGRVRPLHF. The CDR3 DNA follows: TGTGCCAGCAGTGGCAGGGTCAGGCCCCTCCACTTT. The chain combines TRBV2 with TRBJ1-6, with TRBD1 as a possible D gene (5 bases). From germline, CDR1 is SNHLY and CDR2 FYNNEI. This CDR3 comprises 12 residues. Deletions cut 4 bases from V and 13 bases from J, with 11 bases between.

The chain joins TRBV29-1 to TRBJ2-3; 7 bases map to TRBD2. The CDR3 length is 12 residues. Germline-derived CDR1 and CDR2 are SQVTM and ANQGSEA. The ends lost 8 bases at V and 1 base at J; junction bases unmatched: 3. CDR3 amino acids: CSTSVGTDTQYF. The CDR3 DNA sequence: TGCAGCACTAGCGTTGGCACAGATACGCAGTATTTT.

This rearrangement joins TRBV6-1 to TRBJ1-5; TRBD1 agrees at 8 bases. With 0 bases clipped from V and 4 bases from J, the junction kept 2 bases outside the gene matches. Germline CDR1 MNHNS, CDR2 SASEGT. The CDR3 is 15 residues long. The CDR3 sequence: CASSEAQGANQPQHF. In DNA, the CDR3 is TGTGCCAGCAGTGAAGCGCAGGGGGCAAATCAGCCCCAGCATTTT.

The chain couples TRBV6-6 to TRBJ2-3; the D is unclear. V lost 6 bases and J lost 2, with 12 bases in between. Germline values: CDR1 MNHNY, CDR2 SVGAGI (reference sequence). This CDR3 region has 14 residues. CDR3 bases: TGTGCCAGCAGCACTAATGCCCTCACAGATACGCAGTATTTT. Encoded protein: CASSTNALTDTQYF.

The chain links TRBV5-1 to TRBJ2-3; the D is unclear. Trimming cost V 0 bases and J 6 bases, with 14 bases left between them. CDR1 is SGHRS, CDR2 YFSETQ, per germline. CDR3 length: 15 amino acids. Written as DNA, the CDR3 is TGCGCCAGCAGCTTGGGCCTTACCGAAGGGGATACGCAGTATTTT. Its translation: CASSLGLTEGDTQYF.

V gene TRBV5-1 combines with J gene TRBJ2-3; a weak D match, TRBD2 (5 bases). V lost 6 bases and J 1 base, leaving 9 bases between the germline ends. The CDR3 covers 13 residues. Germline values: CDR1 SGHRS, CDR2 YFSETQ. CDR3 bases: TGCGCCAGCAAGTGGGGAGGCACAGATACGCAGTATTTT. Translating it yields CASKWGGTDTQYF.

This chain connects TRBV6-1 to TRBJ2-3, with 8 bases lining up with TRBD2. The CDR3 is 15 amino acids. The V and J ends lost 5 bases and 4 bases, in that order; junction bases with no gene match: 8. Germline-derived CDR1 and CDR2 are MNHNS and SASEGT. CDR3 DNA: TGTGCCAGCAGTCAGCGGGAGTGGTACCCAGATACGCAGTATTTT. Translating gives CASSQREWYPDTQYF.

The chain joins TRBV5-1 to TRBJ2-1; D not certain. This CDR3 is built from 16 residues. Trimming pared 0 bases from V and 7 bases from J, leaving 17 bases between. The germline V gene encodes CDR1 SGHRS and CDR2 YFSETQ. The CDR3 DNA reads TGCGCCAGCAGCTTGGCGGCCGACACCCGGCGAAATGAGCAGTTCTTC. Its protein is CASSLAADTRRNEQFF.

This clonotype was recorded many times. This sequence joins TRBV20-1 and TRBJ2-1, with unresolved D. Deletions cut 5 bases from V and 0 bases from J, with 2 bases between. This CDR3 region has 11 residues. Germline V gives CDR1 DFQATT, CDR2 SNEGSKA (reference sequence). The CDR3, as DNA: TGCAGTGCTCGCTCCTACAATGAGCAGTTCTTC. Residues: CSARSYNEQFF.

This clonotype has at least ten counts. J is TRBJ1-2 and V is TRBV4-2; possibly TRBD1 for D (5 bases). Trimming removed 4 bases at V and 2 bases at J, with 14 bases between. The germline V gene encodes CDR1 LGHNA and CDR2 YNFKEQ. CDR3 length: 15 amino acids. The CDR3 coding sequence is TGTGCCAGCAGCCCCGAGAAGCGGGGGAACTATGGCTACACCTTC. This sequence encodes CASSPEKRGNYGYTF.

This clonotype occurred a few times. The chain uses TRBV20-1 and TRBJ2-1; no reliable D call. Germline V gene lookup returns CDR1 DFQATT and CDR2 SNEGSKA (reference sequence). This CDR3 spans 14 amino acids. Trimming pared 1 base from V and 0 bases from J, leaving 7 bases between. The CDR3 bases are TGCAGTGCTAGAGCTATAAGCTCCTACAATGAGCAGTTCTTC. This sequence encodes CSARAISSYNEQFF.

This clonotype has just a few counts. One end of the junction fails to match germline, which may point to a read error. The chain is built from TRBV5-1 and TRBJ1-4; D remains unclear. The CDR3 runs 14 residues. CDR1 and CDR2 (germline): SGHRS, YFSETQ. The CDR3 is CASSETTTNEKLFF. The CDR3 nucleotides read TGTGCCAGCAGTGAGACAACAACTAATGAAAAACTGTTTTTT.

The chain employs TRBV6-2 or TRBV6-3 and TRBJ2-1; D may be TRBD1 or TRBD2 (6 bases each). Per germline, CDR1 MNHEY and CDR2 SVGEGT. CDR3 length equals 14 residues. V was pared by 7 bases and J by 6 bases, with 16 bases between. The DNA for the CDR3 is TGTGCCAGCAAATGGGGGGCCCTTTTCAATGAGCAGTTCTTC. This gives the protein CASKWGALFNEQFF.

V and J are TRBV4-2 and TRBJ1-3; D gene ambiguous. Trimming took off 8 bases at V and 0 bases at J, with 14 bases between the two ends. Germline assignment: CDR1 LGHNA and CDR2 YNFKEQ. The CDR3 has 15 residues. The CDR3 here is CASGVGRVSGNTIYF. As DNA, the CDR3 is TGTGCCAGCGGCGTCGGGAGGGTCTCTGGAAACACCATATATTTT.

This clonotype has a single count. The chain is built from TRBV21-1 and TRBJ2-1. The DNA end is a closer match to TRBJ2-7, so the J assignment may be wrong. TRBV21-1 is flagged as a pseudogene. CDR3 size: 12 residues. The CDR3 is CASSGLYNEQYF. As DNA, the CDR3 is TGTGCCAGCAGCGGGCTATACAATGAGCAGTACTTC.

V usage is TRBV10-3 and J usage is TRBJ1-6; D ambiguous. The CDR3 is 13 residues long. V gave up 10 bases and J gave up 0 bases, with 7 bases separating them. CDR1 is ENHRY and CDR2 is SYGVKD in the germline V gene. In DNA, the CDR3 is TGTGCCACTGTTAGCTCCTATAATTCACCCCTCCACTTT. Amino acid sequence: CATVSSYNSPLHF.

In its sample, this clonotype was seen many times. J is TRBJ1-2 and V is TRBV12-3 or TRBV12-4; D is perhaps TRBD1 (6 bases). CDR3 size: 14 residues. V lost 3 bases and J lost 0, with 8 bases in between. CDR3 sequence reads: CASSFRGTNYGYTF. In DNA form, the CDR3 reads TGTGCCAGCAGTTTCAGGGGAACTAACTATGGCTACACCTTC.

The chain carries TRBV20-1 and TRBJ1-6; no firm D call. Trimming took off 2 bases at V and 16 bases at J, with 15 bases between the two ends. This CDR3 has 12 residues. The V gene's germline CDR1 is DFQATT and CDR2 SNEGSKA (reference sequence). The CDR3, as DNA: TGCAGTGCTAGATCAAGTCCCACAGAGCTCCACTTT. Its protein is CSARSSPTELHF.

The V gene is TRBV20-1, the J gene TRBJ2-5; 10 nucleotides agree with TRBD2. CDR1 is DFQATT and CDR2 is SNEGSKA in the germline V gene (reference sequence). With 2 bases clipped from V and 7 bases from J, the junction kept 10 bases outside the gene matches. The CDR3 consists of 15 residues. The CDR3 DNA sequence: TGCAGTGCTAGACCCCCTAAGCGGGGGGGAGCGACCCAGTACTTC. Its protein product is CSARPPKRGGATQYF.

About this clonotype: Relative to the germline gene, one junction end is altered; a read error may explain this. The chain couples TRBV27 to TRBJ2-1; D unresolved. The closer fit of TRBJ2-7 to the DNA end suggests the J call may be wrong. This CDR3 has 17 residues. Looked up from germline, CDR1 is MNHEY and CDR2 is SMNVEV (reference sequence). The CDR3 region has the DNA TGTGCCGGCAGTCCTAATGGTGGGCTAGGCTACTACAATGAGCAGTACTTC. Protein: CAGSPNGGLGYYNEQYF.

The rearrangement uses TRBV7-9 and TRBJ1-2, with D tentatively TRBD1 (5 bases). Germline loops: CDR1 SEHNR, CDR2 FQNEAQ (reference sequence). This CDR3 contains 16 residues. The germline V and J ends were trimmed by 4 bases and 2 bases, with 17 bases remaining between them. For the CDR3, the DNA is TGTGCCAGCAGCTATATAGCTAGAGGGGCAAACTATGGCTACACCTTC. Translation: CASSYIARGANYGYTF.

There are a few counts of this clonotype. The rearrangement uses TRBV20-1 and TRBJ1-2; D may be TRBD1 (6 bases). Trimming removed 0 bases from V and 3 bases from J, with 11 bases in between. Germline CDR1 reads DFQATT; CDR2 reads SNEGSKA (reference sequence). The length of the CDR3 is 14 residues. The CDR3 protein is CSAREQGWDYGYTF. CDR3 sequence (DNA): TGCAGTGCTAGAGAACAGGGTTGGGACTATGGCTACACCTTC.